The present entry profiles one T cell receptor beta chain with its context. The source of the sample is a study of sequential checkpoint blockade in melanoma. Study background: Each arm's sequence ended with maintenance nivolumab.

Treatment here: randomized to nivolumab then ipilimumab (arm A) or the reverse (arm B). DNA-damaging chemotherapy had not been given to any patient beforehand. This CDR3 comprises 15 residues. In germline, CDR1 is MNHEY, CDR2 SVGAGI. Trimming took off 0 bases at V and 1 base at J, with 9 bases between the two ends. Some clones are missing from TCRdb's copy, which holds only in-frame ones; the method was immunoSEQ multiplex PCR. The profile covers 15,000 or so clones, with 52% appearing a single time and around 15% taken by the ten largest. The sequences come from CD8+ T cells sorted from blood (inferred from file names), collected from a patient given nivolumab and ipilimumab in sequence. This sequence was found in a human donor with melanoma. This rearrangement joins TRBV6-5 to TRBJ2-5, with D maybe TRBD2 (7 bases). CDR3 sequence: CASSYSAGAQETQYF. The CDR3 nucleotides are TGTGCCAGCAGTTACTCGGCGGGGGCCCAAGAGACCCAGTACTTC.